This TCR beta chain stems from a study of cytomegalovirus exposure and HLA in healthy donors. Study as a whole: Earlier findings included roughly 100 million unique TCR beta sequences obtained from around 180 million T cells.

As regards this clone: The antigen remains undetermined.

Study-wide results and caveats: Usually a TCR sequence was rare, but some public TCRs were found in many donors. Reports state that TCR beta sequences accurately predicted most subjects' HLA-A and HLA-B alleles. No immune exposure information besides CMV serostatus was available.

PCR was performed using 60 Vbeta and 13 Jbeta primers. Repertoires were generated with immunoSEQ multiplex PCR, while TCRdb's copy carries only in-frame clones and drops some. In the table there are about 70,000 clones, around 89% of which are singletons. The receptor's source is a woman in her 30s in good health and CMV-seropositive. The sequenced sample consisted of PBMCs.

This chain's CDR3 is CASSFRTGGSPYYGYTF. The DNA for the CDR3 is TGTGCCAGCAGTTTTCGGACAGGGGGGAGCCCTTACTATGGCTACACCTTC. The genes are TRBV27 and TRBJ1-2; 10 bases agree with TRBD1. CDR1 MNHEY and CDR2 SMNVEV come from the germline V gene (reference sequence). The CDR3 runs 17 residues. V was pared by 3 bases and J by 3 bases, with 10 bases of the junction left unmatched.